These 23 T cell receptor beta chains were all obtained from the same sample, sequenced in a study of vaccination effects on CD4 cells after COVID-19. Here immunoSEQ multiplex PCR was the method, and the copy in TCRdb shows in-frame clones only, minus some. The sample shows 57,000 or so clones, around 73% of them seen only once. Their antigens are not known. Within the ViraFEST assay, antigen-specific CD4+ T cells underwent expansion with viral peptide pools prior to sequencing. Cells that had been cultured for approximately ten days were the source of isolated CD4+ T cells. Participants were given two doses of BNT162b2 or mRNA-1273 vaccine. Sequenced here: CD4+ T cells from PBMCs cultured with HCoV-229E spike peptides, sampled after COVID-19 vaccination. The receptors come from a human donor who received a COVID-19 vaccine.

This chain uses TRBV7-9 with TRBJ2-7, with D perhaps assigned TRBD1 or TRBD2 (5 bases each). Trimming stripped 2 bases from V and 5 bases from J, with 16 bases between. From germline, CDR1 is SEHNR and CDR2 FQNEAQ (reference sequence). The CDR3 is 15 amino acids. This CDR3 reads CASSLSSWGFDEQYV. Here the CDR3 DNA reads TGTGCCAGCAGCTTAAGTTCGTGGGGGTTCGACGAGCAGTACGTC.

About this clone: The identical CDR3 is also encoded by other nucleotide sequences in the sample. The V and J genes are TRBV5-1 and TRBJ1-5; D gene ambiguous. Germline V CDR1 and CDR2: SGHRS, YFSETQ. The CDR3 totals 14 residues. Trimming took 0 bases from V and 0 from J, leaving 4 bases between them. In DNA form, the CDR3 reads TGCGCCAGCAGCTTGGACGGTAGCAATCAGCCCCAGCATTTT. It translates to CASSLDGSNQPQHF.

This sequence joins TRBV5-1 and TRBJ1-2; no definite D call. From germline, CDR1 is SGHRS and CDR2 YFSETQ. This CDR3 has 18 residues. V was cut by 4 bases and J by 3 bases, with 25 bases left in between. CDR3 coding DNA: TGCGCCAGCAGCCTTGGCCGGGCCCCGAGGGCGATAGACTATGGCTACACCTTC. Residues: CASSLGRAPRAIDYGYTF. The full variable domain, with the rest looked up from reference TRBV5-1 and TRBJ1-2, is KAGVTQTPRYLIKTRGQQVTLSCSPISGHRSVSWYQQTPGQGLQFLFEYFSETQRNKGNFPGRFSGRQFSNSRSEMNVSTLELGDSALYLCASSLGRAPRAIDYGYTFGSGTRLTVV.

The V gene is TRBV9, the J gene TRBJ2-5; TRBD2 aligns across 8 bases. This CDR3 is built from 16 residues. Germline CDR1 and CDR2: SGDLS and YYNGEE. V dropped 3 bases and J dropped 5; count of bases not matched to a gene: 12. The CDR3 spells CASSGGGLGGRETQYF. The CDR3 DNA reads TGTGCCAGCAGCGGAGGAGGGTTGGGCGGGAGGGAGACCCAGTACTTC.

The chain combines TRBV2 with TRBJ2-1, with 8 bases fitting TRBD1. CDR1 and CDR2 (germline): SNHLY, FYNNEI. After removal of 8 bases from V and 6 bases from J, the junction contained 9 bases not matched to a gene. CDR3 size: 14 residues. The CDR3 DNA is TGTGCCAGCTATGAACTTACAGGGGGCAATGAGCAGTTCTTC. Its protein product is CASYELTGGNEQFF.

The chain is built from TRBV5-1 and TRBJ2-1, with 10 bases lining up with TRBD1. Germline V CDR1 and CDR2: SGHRS, YFSETQ. The ends lost 0 bases at V and 7 bases at J; junction bases unmatched: 4. The CDR3 has 15 residues. The CDR3 sequence: CASSLGGQGLNEQFF. The DNA of the CDR3 is TGCGCCAGCAGCTTGGGGGGACAGGGGTTGAATGAGCAGTTCTTC.

Only a few counts were recorded for this clone. CDR3 bases: TGTGCCAGCAGTTACTCGAGTGACAGGTTAGCTTTCTTT. Amino acid sequence: CASSYSSDRLAFF. The V and J genes are TRBV6-6 and TRBJ1-1, with TRBD1 as a possible D gene (6 bases). The V gene lost 0 bases and the J gene lost 10 bases, with 12 bases spanning the gap. The V gene's germline CDR1 is MNHNY and CDR2 SVGAGI (reference sequence). The CDR3 contains 13 residues.

This clone has just a few counts. This chain connects TRBV7-8 to TRBJ1-1, with D unclear. The V end was cut by 3 bases, the J end by 4 bases, with 12 bases between. CDR1 and CDR2 from the germline V gene are SGHVS and FQNEAQ. The CDR3 is 14 amino acids. The CDR3 DNA reads TGTGCCAGCAGCTTTGTGGAATTAAGCACTGAAGCTTTCTTT. Translated: CASSFVELSTEAFF.

V usage is TRBV6-5 and J usage is TRBJ1-4, with D hard to call. The germline gives CDR1 MNHEY, CDR2 SVGAGI. The CDR3 length is 15 residues. The V end was cut by 6 bases, the J end by 8 bases, with 19 bases between. In DNA form, the CDR3 reads TGTGCCAGCAGCCTATCGGCCGTTCGGCCCGAAAAACTGTTTTTT. It is translated as CASSLSAVRPEKLFF.

The J gene is TRBJ2-5, the V gene TRBV3-1 (or the pseudogene TRBV3-2); D might be TRBD2 (5 bases). The CDR3 runs to 12 residues. V was cut by 5 bases and J by 5 bases, with 9 bases left in between. Looked up from germline, CDR1 is LGHDT and CDR2 is YNNKEL (reference sequence). In DNA form, the CDR3 reads TGTGCCAGCAGCTCACTAGGCGAGACCCAGTACTTC. Translated, it gives CASSSLGETQYF.

This clone appeared a few times. The chain combines TRBV7-2 with TRBJ2-2, with D uncertain. Trimming removed 3 bases from V and 3 bases from J, with 8 bases in between. The CDR3 is made up of 14 amino acids. In germline, CDR1 is SGHTA, CDR2 FQGNSA. The CDR3 sequence is CASSLGGYTGELFF. The CDR3 region has the DNA TGTGCCAGCAGCTTGGGCGGCTACACCGGGGAGCTGTTTTTT.

The chain couples TRBV5-5 to TRBJ2-3, with 15 bases matching TRBD2. CDR1 SGHKS and CDR2 YYEKEE come from the germline V gene (reference sequence). Trimming at V came to 7 bases and at J to 1 base, leaving 13 bases not matched to a gene. This CDR3 spans 19 amino acids. In nucleotides, the CDR3 is TGTGCCAGCCCCGACGGACTAGCGGGGGGGCTCGGCGGCACAGATACGCAGTATTTT. Translating it yields CASPDGLAGGLGGTDTQYF. Together with reference TRBV5-5 and TRBJ2-3, the CDR3 gives the full variable domain: DAGVTQSPTHLIKTRGQQVTLRCSPISGHKSVSWYQQVLGQGPQFIFQYYEKEERGRGNFPDRFSARQFPNYSSELNVNALLLGDSALYLCASPDGLAGGLGGTDTQYFGPGTRLTVL.

The chain joins TRBV2 to TRBJ1-5, with a weak D call TRBD1 (5 bases). With 11 bases removed from V and 7 bases from J, the gap between germline ends came to 15 bases. CDR1 SNHLY and CDR2 FYNNEI come from the germline V gene. The CDR3 has 12 amino acids. CDR3 in DNA: TGTGCCTGCAAGGGGTTCGGGCAGCCCCAGCATTTT. Its protein product is CACKGFGQPQHF. Together with reference TRBV2 and TRBJ1-5, the CDR3 gives the full variable domain: EPEVTQTPSHQVTQMGQEVILRCVPISNHLYFYWYRQILGQKVEFLVSFYNNEISEKSEIFDDQFSVERPDGSNFTLKIRSTKLEDSAMYFCACKGFGQPQHFGDGTRLSIL.

The chain employs TRBV4-3 and TRBJ1-2; TRBD1 might be the D (5 bases). The V gene's germline CDR1 is LGHNA and CDR2 YSLEER. The CDR3 length is 17 residues. V lost 3 bases, J lost 5 bases, and 22 bases lay in between. The chain's CDR3 is CASSHSPDMQGGYGYTF. For the CDR3, the DNA is TGCGCCAGCAGCCACTCGCCGGACATGCAGGGCGGTTATGGCTACACCTTC.

Only a few counts were recorded for this clone. CDR3 residues: CASSQGIGNNEKLFF. CDR3 coding DNA: TGCGCCAGCAGCCAAGGAATAGGGAATAATGAAAAACTGTTTTTT. J is TRBJ1-4 and V is TRBV4-1; D is unresolved. With 1 base removed from V and 4 bases from J, the gap between germline ends came to 10 bases. This CDR3 comprises 15 residues. The germline V gene encodes CDR1 MGHRA and CDR2 YSYEKL.

The chain couples TRBV6-2 or TRBV6-3 to TRBJ2-1, with D unresolved. From germline, CDR1 is MNHEY and CDR2 SVGEGT. V lost 6 bases to trimming and J lost 0 bases, with 6 bases between them. The CDR3 sequence is 13 residues long. The CDR3 here is CASSRSSYNEQFF. The CDR3 nucleotides are TGTGCCAGCAGCCGGAGCTCCTACAATGAGCAGTTCTTC.

This clone was counted once. V gene TRBV18 combines with J gene TRBJ2-2, with 9 bases lining up with TRBD1. Germline V gene data show CDR1 as KGHSH and CDR2 as LQKENI. J gave up 3 bases and V 3 bases, and 2 bases lay outside the gene matches. The CDR3 covers 15 residues. CDR3 bases: TGTGCCAGCTCACCCCGGACAGGGGACACCGGGGAGCTGTTTTTT. It encodes CASSPRTGDTGELFF.

The chain is built from TRBV6-5 and TRBJ2-6; unclear D gene. This CDR3 is built from 13 residues. Trimming pared 10 bases from V and 0 bases from J, leaving 7 bases between. CDR1 and CDR2 (germline): MNHEY, SVGAGI. The CDR3 DNA sequence: TGTGCCACATTAACCTCTGGGGCCAACGTCCTGACTTTC. It encodes CATLTSGANVLTF.

Comment on this clone: One junction end does not reproduce the germline sequence, and a read error may be involved. The chain is built from TRBV28 and TRBJ1-4, with 10 nucleotides matching TRBD1. Germline CDR1 reads MDHEN; CDR2 reads SYDVKM. The CDR3 is 13 residues long. The CDR3 loop reads CASSPTWDRGGIF. The CDR3 DNA sequence: TGTGCCAGCAGTCCCACCTGGGACAGGGGCGGTATTTTT.

The rearrangement joins TRBV5-1 to TRBJ2-7, with TRBD2 identical over 12 bases. The trim removed 5 bases at V and 3 bases at J, leaving 6 bases unmatched. The CDR3 has 15 amino acids. The germline gives CDR1 SGHRS, CDR2 YFSETQ. In nucleotides, the CDR3 is TGCGCCAGCAGTTTAGGACTAGCGGGGAACTACGAGCAGTACGTC. Amino acid sequence: CASSLGLAGNYEQYV.

In its sample, this clone was seen a few times. The CDR3 region is CATSNDYEQYV. In nucleotides, the CDR3 is TGTGCCACCAGCAACGACTACGAGCAGTACGTC. The V and J genes are TRBV15 and TRBJ2-7; D is undetermined. Trimming shortened V by 4 bases and J by 3 bases, and 4 bases separated the two germline ends. There are 11 residues in the CDR3. Germline loops: CDR1 LNHNV, CDR2 YYDKDF (reference sequence).

The chain couples TRBV11-1 to TRBJ1-2; a possible D gene is TRBD1 (5 bases). The V gene lost 4 bases and the J gene lost 4 bases, with 10 bases spanning the gap. The CDR3 is made up of 13 amino acids. In germline, CDR1 is SGHAT, CDR2 FQDESV (reference sequence). DNA of the CDR3: TGTGCCAGCAGCTCCCAGGGTATCTATGGCTACACCTTC. Translation gives CASSSQGIYGYTF.

This chain links TRBV24-1 with TRBJ2-5, with D uncertain. Germline V gene lookup returns CDR1 KGHDR and CDR2 SFDVKD. V dropped 4 bases and J dropped 5 bases, with 16 bases sitting between them. The CDR3 contains 15 residues. Here the CDR3 DNA reads TGTGCCACCAGTGAACCGGGTCCTATTCGGGAGACCCAGTACTTC. This translates into CATSEPGPIRETQYF.